This T cell receptor (beta chain) is drawn from a study of T cell repertoires in cytomegalovirus infection. Turning to the study itself: An indication of both CMV infection and matching HLA type came from public TCR beta signatures. Findings and caveats of the study: HLA-C-restricted, CMV-specific TCR beta clonotypes were dominant ex vivo.

This clonotype was seen many times. The antigen is undetermined. The CDR3 runs 14 residues. V lost 8 bases and J 2 bases, leaving 13 bases between the germline ends. The germline V gene has CDR1 SNHLY and CDR2 FYNNEI. TCRdb used MiXCR to reprocess the reads, holding one entry per CDR3 protein. The sample lists 100,000 to 150,000 distinct CDR3 sequences, less than 9.5% occurring once. This TCR came from a human donor in good health (CMV status not recorded). Some clones in this sample may be carry-over from other donors' samples. The chain employs TRBV2 and TRBJ1-5; possibly TRBD1 for D (5 bases). Sequencing used PBMCs. This CDR3 reads CASGTKDRNQPQHF. DNA for the CDR3: TGTGCCAGCGGGACTAAGGACCGCAATCAGCCCCAGCATTTT.